One and the same sample provided the 21 T cell receptor beta chains below, sequenced in a study of CD8 T cell repertoires and HIV-1 epitope variants. No antigen has been identified for these receptors. The table came from immunoSEQ multiplex PCR; TCRdb's copy has only in-frame clones and leaves some out. The sample contains 5,000 or so clones, 65% to 75% of which appear only once. Sequencing was carried out using cultured CD8+ T cells derived from PBMCs. Receptor source: a male donor with HIV.

This clone is categorized as hyperexpanded. The V and J genes are TRBV28 and TRBJ1-1; 10 bases agree with TRBD1. The length of the CDR3 is 17 residues. Losses at the gene ends were 4 bases for V and 4 bases for J; bases not matched to a gene: 12. The V gene's germline CDR1 is MDHEN and CDR2 SYDVKM. The CDR3 DNA reads as TGTGCCAGCAGTTCCCCCGGGACAGGGGTGATTTCCACTGAAGCTTTCTTT. This gives the protein CASSSPGTGVISTEAFF. Supplemented by reference TRBV28 and TRBJ1-1, the full variable domain reads DVKVTQSSRYLVKRTGEKVFLECVQDMDHENMFWYRQDPGLGLRLIYFSYDVKMKEKGDIPEGYSVSREKKERFSLILESASTNQTSMYLCASSSPGTGVISTEAFFGQGTRLTVV.

V is TRBV14 and J is TRBJ2-1, with 10 positions matching TRBD2. Per germline, CDR1 SGHDN and CDR2 FVKESK. V was clipped by 6 bases and J by 9 bases; unmatched bases: 5. The CDR3 loop spans 13 amino acids. In nucleotides, the CDR3 is TGTGCCAGCAGGCTAGCGGGAGAAGGTGAGCAGTTCTTC. Residues: CASRLAGEGEQFF.

The chain couples TRBV18 to TRBJ2-7; D is unclear. V was trimmed by 3 bases and J by 3 bases, leaving 9 bases between them. This CDR3 contains 13 residues. From germline, CDR1 is KGHSH and CDR2 LQKENI. The CDR3, as DNA: TGTGCCAGCTCACCCAGCGCCCACTACGAGCAGTACTTC. It is translated as CASSPSAHYEQYF.

This clone was seen a single time. The chain uses TRBV2 and TRBJ2-7; 9 nucleotides match TRBD1. The V gene end was trimmed by 3 bases and the J gene end by 5 bases; junction bases not matched to a gene: 8. The germline V gene encodes CDR1 SNHLY and CDR2 FYNNEI. The CDR3 is 15 residues long. CDR3: CASSEAFGTGNEQYF. The CDR3 coding sequence is TGTGCCAGCAGTGAGGCGTTCGGGACAGGGAACGAGCAGTACTTC.

This rearrangement joins TRBV7-2 to TRBJ1-6, with D unresolved. The germline gives CDR1 SGHTA, CDR2 FQGNSA. The CDR3 consists of 15 residues. V was pared by 0 bases and J by 12 bases, with 15 bases between. CDR3 region: CASSLAMATGLPLHF. The CDR3 region has the DNA TGTGCCAGCAGCTTAGCTATGGCCACCGGTTTACCCCTCCACTTT.

The rearrangement joins TRBV14 to TRBJ2-7; tentative D call: TRBD2 (5 bases). Trimming removed 4 bases at V and 6 bases at J, with 16 bases between. Germline-derived CDR1 and CDR2 are SGHDN and FVKESK. This CDR3 is built from 14 residues. The CDR3 here is CASSRAVTRGEQYF. CDR3 DNA sequence: TGTGCCAGCAGCCGAGCGGTTACCCGAGGCGAGCAGTACTTC.

V gene TRBV28 combines with J gene TRBJ2-7; TRBD2 matches at 13 bases. The V gene's germline CDR1 is MDHEN and CDR2 SYDVKM. The ends lost 5 bases at V and 7 bases at J; junction bases unmatched: 8. The CDR3 extends over 15 amino acids. Here the CDR3 reads CASSLTSGRAVEQYF. The CDR3, as DNA: TGTGCCAGCAGTCTAACTAGCGGGAGGGCCGTGGAGCAGTACTTC. Using reference TRBV28 and TRBJ2-7 for the parts outside the CDR3, the full variable domain is DVKVTQSSRYLVKRTGEKVFLECVQDMDHENMFWYRQDPGLGLRLIYFSYDVKMKEKGDIPEGYSVSREKKERFSLILESASTNQTSMYLCASSLTSGRAVEQYFGPGTRLTVT.

This clone has more than one count but fewer than ten. CDR3 amino acids: CASSLWQRDGYTF. The CDR3 region has the DNA TGTGCCAGCAGTTTATGGCAGCGCGATGGCTACACCTTC. The rearrangement links TRBV28 to TRBJ1-2; D call uncertain. V was cut by 0 bases and J by 6 bases, with 8 bases left in between. The germline gives CDR1 MDHEN, CDR2 SYDVKM. This CDR3 spans 13 amino acids.

The V gene is TRBV9, the J gene TRBJ2-3, with D uncertain. Germline assignment: CDR1 SGDLS and CDR2 YYNGEE. The ends were cut back, 0 bases at V and 4 bases at J, with 9 bases in the middle. CDR3 length: 14 amino acids. Here the CDR3 reads CASSVAVGPDTQYF. CDR3 DNA: TGTGCCAGCAGCGTAGCCGTCGGCCCAGATACGCAGTATTTT.

The chain recombines TRBV6-5 with TRBJ2-1; D gene uncertain. V lost 2 bases and J lost 9, with 11 bases in between. The CDR3 runs 13 residues. CDR1 is MNHEY, CDR2 SVGAGI, per germline. Here the CDR3 reads CASSYGITGEQFF. CDR3 DNA sequence: TGTGCCAGCAGTTACGGGATCACCGGTGAGCAGTTCTTC.

The rearrangement links TRBV11-3 to TRBJ2-1; maybe TRBD1 (5 bases). V was pared by 3 bases and J by 7 bases, with 10 bases between. The CDR3 is 13 amino acids. In germline, CDR1 is SGHNT, CDR2 YENEEA. This CDR3 reads CASSLGQWNEQFF. The CDR3 DNA reads TGTGCCAGCAGCTTGGGGCAGTGGAATGAGCAGTTCTTC.

This clone was observed a handful of times. The rearrangement links TRBV28 to TRBJ2-2; perhaps TRBD2 as D (5 bases). Germline V CDR1 and CDR2: MDHEN, SYDVKM. The CDR3 extends over 16 amino acids. Trimming shortened V by 4 bases and J by 2 bases, and 14 bases separated the two germline ends. Written as DNA, the CDR3 is TGTGCCAGCAGTTGGCTAGAGGGCAGTAACACCGGGGAGCTGTTTTTT. This gives the protein CASSWLEGSNTGELFF.

This clone appeared a few times. This chain joins TRBV19 and TRBJ1-2; TRBD1 matches at 10 bases. The CDR3 totals 14 residues. The germline CDR1 and CDR2 sequences are LNHDA and SQIVND (reference sequence). The J segment lost 7 bases and the V segment lost 1 base, leaving 3 bases of the junction unmatched. The CDR3 sequence: CASSIGGQGSGYTF. CDR3 coding DNA: TGTGCCAGTAGTATAGGGGGACAGGGGTCTGGCTACACCTTC.

The V and J genes are TRBV30 and TRBJ1-5; no reliable D call. V gave up 2 bases and J gave up 6 bases, with 8 bases separating them. CDR1 and CDR2 (germline): GTSNPN, SVGIG (reference sequence). The CDR3 is 12 amino acids. The CDR3 reads CAWSSGSQPQHF. The CDR3 DNA follows: TGTGCCTGGAGTAGTGGGAGTCAGCCCCAGCATTTT.

The chain couples TRBV19 to TRBJ2-2; 9 positions match TRBD2. This CDR3 spans 15 amino acids. Germline CDR1 and CDR2: LNHDA and SQIVND (reference sequence). V lost 2 bases, J lost 6 bases, and 4 bases stayed unmatched. In nucleotides, the CDR3 is TGTGCCAGTAGTATAACGGCTAGCGGGGCCGGGGAGCTGTTTTTT. It codes for CASSITASGAGELFF.

This clone has a handful of counts. The chain combines TRBV4-2 with TRBJ2-2; 7 bases align to TRBD2. Trimming cost V 2 bases and J 6 bases; bases outside gene matches: 12. CDR1 is LGHNA and CDR2 is YNFKEQ in the germline V gene. This CDR3 has 17 amino acids. CDR3: CASSQIRAGDVSGELFF. DNA for the CDR3: TGTGCCAGCAGCCAAATTCGGGCGGGAGATGTCTCCGGGGAGCTGTTTTTT.

On this clone itself: A much bigger clone sits one base away, suggesting this may be a read error. This rearrangement joins TRBV30 to TRBJ1-2; the D gene is possibly TRBD1 (6 bases). Germline CDR1 is GTSNPN and CDR2 is SVGIG (reference sequence). With 8 bases removed from V and 4 bases from J, the gap between germline ends came to 17 bases. The CDR3 covers 13 residues. CDR3 nucleotides: TGTGCCCCTATAGGGGGGTCCTTCTATGGCTACACCTTC. Translation gives CAPIGGSFYGYTF.

The chain combines TRBV6-1 with TRBJ2-3; no reliable D call. With 5 bases removed from V and 4 bases from J, the gap between germline ends came to 10 bases. The CDR3 runs to 13 residues. The germline gives CDR1 MNHNS, CDR2 SASEGT. This chain's CDR3 is CASSYVFSDTQYF. CDR3 sequence (DNA): TGTGCCAGCAGTTATGTCTTTTCAGATACGCAGTATTTT.

CDR3 in amino acids: CAWTHRGDTEAFF. CDR3 sequence (DNA): TGTGCCTGGACACACCGGGGGGACACTGAAGCTTTCTTT. This chain uses TRBV30 with TRBJ1-1; perhaps TRBD1 as D (5 bases). The CDR3 has 13 residues. V gave up 4 bases and J gave up 3 bases, with 12 bases separating them. Germline lookup yields CDR1 GTSNPN and CDR2 SVGIG (reference sequence).

This clone appeared a few times. The chain is built from TRBV11-2 and TRBJ2-7; 7 positions agree with TRBD1. CDR1 and CDR2 (germline): SGHAT, FQNNGV. V gave up 5 bases and J gave up 4 bases; unmatched junction bases: 5. The CDR3 contains 13 residues. The CDR3 here is CASSRQQGYEQYF. The CDR3 nucleotides read TGTGCCAGCAGCCGTCAACAGGGGTACGAGCAGTACTTC.

Written as DNA, the CDR3 is TGTGCCAGCAGCCTGGGGGGGGCAGGCAATCAGCCCCAGCATTTT. It specifies CASSLGGAGNQPQHF. This rearrangement joins TRBV9 to TRBJ1-5; D may be TRBD1 (6 bases). This CDR3 is 15 amino acids long. Per the germline V gene, CDR1 is SGDLS and CDR2 is YYNGEE. Trimming pared 4 bases from V and 2 bases from J, leaving 13 bases between. Drawing the rest from reference TRBV9 and TRBJ1-5, the complete variable domain is DSGVTQTPKHLITATGQRVTLRCSPRSGDLSVYWYQQSLDQGLQFLIQYYNGEERAKGNILERFSAQQFPDLHSELNLSSLELGDSALYFCASSLGGAGNQPQHFGDGTRLSIL.